This record concerns one T cell receptor (beta chain) sequence. With a J-beta primer mix and a sample-barcoded 5' primer, a second PCR ran roughly 6 to 11 cycles. TCRdb called the 5' RACE reads again in MiXCR, with one record for every CDR3 protein. The table has approximately 730,000 distinct CDR3 sequences, about 48% seen once. The data originate from a study of blood T cells in healthy people across ages. Across the study: Researchers report that template switching captured about one barcoded beta molecule per two T cells.

The CDR3 has 17 amino acids. CDR1 is MNHEY and CDR2 is SVGEGT in the germline V gene. With 4 bases clipped from V and 14 bases from J, the junction kept 18 bases outside the gene matches. The sample comprised blood. The receptor's source is an elderly man in good health. This sequence joins TRBV6-2 or TRBV6-3 and TRBJ2-3; TRBD2 aligns across 13 bases. This CDR3 reads CASSSPGLAGRHRYAYF. CDR3 bases: TGTGCCAGCAGTTCGCCGGGACTAGCGGGACGGCACAGATACGCGTATTTT.